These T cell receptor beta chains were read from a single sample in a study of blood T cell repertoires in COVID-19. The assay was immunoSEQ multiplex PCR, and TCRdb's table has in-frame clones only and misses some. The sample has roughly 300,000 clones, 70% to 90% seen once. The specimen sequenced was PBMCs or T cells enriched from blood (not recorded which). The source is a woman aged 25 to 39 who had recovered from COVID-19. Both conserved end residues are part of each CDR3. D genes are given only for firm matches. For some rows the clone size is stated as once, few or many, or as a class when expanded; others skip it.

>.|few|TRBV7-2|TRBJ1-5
CASSLRDSYQPQHF
TGTGCCAGCAGCCTCAGAGACAGCTATCAGCCCCAGCATTTT
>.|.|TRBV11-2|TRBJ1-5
CASSPATGNNQPQHF
TGTGCCAGCAGCCCCGCGACAGGAAACAATCAGCCCCAGCATTTT
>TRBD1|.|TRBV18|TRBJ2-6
CASSAGTGRSGANVLTF
TGTGCCAGCTCAGCCGGGACAGGGCGCTCTGGGGCCAACGTCCTGACTTTC
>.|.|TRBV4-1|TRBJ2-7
CASSQGSRPYEQYF
TGCGCCAGCAGCCAAGGGAGCCGCCCCTACGAGCAGTACTTC
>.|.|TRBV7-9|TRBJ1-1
CASRPPGRGNTEAFF
TGTGCCAGCAGGCCCCCCGGGAGAGGGAACACTGAAGCTTTCTTT
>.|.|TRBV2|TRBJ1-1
CASRARTEAFF
TGTGCCAGCAGGGCCCGCACTGAAGCTTTCTTT
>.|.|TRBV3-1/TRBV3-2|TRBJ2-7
CASSQDRRYPGHEQYF
TGTGCCAGCAGCCAAGATCGGAGGTACCCTGGCCACGAGCAGTACTTC
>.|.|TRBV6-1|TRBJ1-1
CASSESYLVAEAFF
TGTGCCAGCAGTGAGAGTTATTTAGTGGCTGAAGCTTTCTTT
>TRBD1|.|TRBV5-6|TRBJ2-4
CASSRGTGRDIQYF
TGTGCCAGCAGCAGAGGGACAGGGAGGGACATTCAGTACTTC
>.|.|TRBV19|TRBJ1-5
CASSLISQPQHF
TGTGCCAGTAGTCTGATTAGTCAGCCCCAGCATTTT
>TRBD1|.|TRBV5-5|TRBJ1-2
CASSLLRTGVLHGYTF
TGTGCCAGCAGCCTACTCAGGACAGGGGTTCTTCATGGCTACACCTTC